These T cell receptor beta chains were read from a single sample in a study of blood T cells in healthy people across ages. Each CDR3 protein gets one entry after TCRdb re-called the 5' RACE reads with MiXCR. The sample comprises 800,000 to 950,000 distinct CDR3 sequences, about 48% of which are singletons, and around an eighth rests with the top ten. Sequencing was carried out using blood. These receptors were taken from a man aged 25 to 40 in good health. Each CDR3 is given with its conserved first and last residue. Rows may omit the clone size; those that give it use once, few, many or a size class.

TRBV5-8	few	CASSFGGAKDTQYF
TRBV11-3	few	CASSQRGNEQYF
TRBV4-3	.	CASSQGTGHLQETQYF
TRBV29-1	.	CSVEDLRQRGGLGFGYGYTF
TRBV3-1	few	CASSQDISNQPQHF
TRBV20-1	.	CSAIPGGSADTQYF
TRBV6-9	.	CASSWGGQNYGYTF
TRBV12-3/TRBV12-4	.	CASSLRRRGVLYSNQPQHF
TRBV5-6	few	CASSLGGLDGYTF
TRBV5-1	.	CASSPPGPHDYGYTF
TRBV7-9	many	CASSSSGGSYNEQFF
TRBV3-1	.	CASSLRTSFYGYTF
TRBV6-1	once	CASSKARDTNTDTQYF
TRBV6-2/TRBV6-3	.	CASSYSLGTADYEQYF
TRBV30	few	CAWSVHTGVHNEQFF
TRBV21-1	once	CASSKEGNDGYTF
TRBV28	.	CASKAGGPQDTQYF
TRBV18	.	CASSGSARYEQYF
TRBV9	few	CASSYGQGVGNEQFF
TRBV20-1	.	CSARDSMWHYGYTF
TRBV21-1	.	CASISRETADTEAFF
TRBV12-3/TRBV12-4	few	CASSLWEVNTEAFF
TRBV20-1	.	CSAPSGQDRYGYTF
TRBV9	many	CASSPRASSYNSPLHF
TRBV12-3/TRBV12-4	.	CASSLGSLRGNQPQHF
TRBV28	.	CASSKVGQHF
TRBV20-1	.	CSARDLTGSRNNEQFF
TRBV7-9	once	CASGTALKGGSGETQYF
TRBV6-5	.	CASSLVQGAKEKLFF
TRBV6-6	.	CASRGQITAFF
TRBV30	few	CAWSVSVYEQYF
TRBV27	few	CASLRQGGDTQYF
TRBV7-9	once	CASSLPGQVYEQYF
TRBV7-8	.	CASSLGEGHLFF
TRBV4-1	few	CASSSKVGRGNNEKLFF
TRBV20-1	few	CSASQGGGSSEKLFF
TRBV6-1	many	CASTTGFENIQYF
TRBV4-3	.	CASSQVGLPTGELFF
TRBV6-4	.	CASSDWGGSNEQLF
TRBV7-2	.	CASSFSSGGLSYEQYF
TRBV20-1	.	CSASQGPNTGELFF
TRBV18	few	CASSPQRVNYGYTF
TRBV4-1	.	CASSQGPGVQETQYF
TRBV28	.	CASSPGGSVDTQYF
TRBV28	once	CASSLISELYYGYTF
TRBV11-2	.	CASTIRAGGPVDEQFF
TRBV11-3	.	CASSPRSGLAKNIQYF
TRBV6-5	.	CASSGDRAQPNEQFF
TRBV5-5	.	CASSLQRFEAFF
TRBV12-3/TRBV12-4	.	CASRLAGGEETQYF
TRBV10-3	few	CAISEAGAAKNIQYF
TRBV4-1	.	CASSQGTAKRSTDTQYF
TRBV30	.	CAWLSTGDHEQFF